A single sample is the source of the 21 T cell receptor beta chains below, sequenced in a study of T cell responses to AZD1222 COVID-19 vaccine. Clones were sequenced by immunoSEQ multiplex PCR, and TCRdb holds only the in-frame ones, with some missing. The data show 180,000 or so clones, with just over 90% seen just once and 1.5% to 2% held by the top ten. The specimen was peripheral blood, collected 28 days after the second AZD1222 dose. Source of these receptors: an adult who received the AZD1222 COVID-19 vaccine.

The chain employs TRBV3-1 (or the pseudogene TRBV3-2) and TRBJ1-1; no clear D gene. The length of the CDR3 is 13 residues. Germline V gene sequence: CDR1 LGHDT, CDR2 YNNKEL (reference sequence). Trimming shortened V by 6 bases and J by 1 base, and 9 bases separated the two germline ends. CDR3 bases: TGTGCCAGCAGTCGTCAGCAGAACACTGAAGCTTTCTTT. Translating gives CASSRQQNTEAFF.

The gene calls are TRBV19 and TRBJ1-3; D gene unclear. The CDR3 runs 15 residues. Germline V gives CDR1 LNHDA, CDR2 SQIVND (reference sequence). V was pared by 6 bases and J by 4 bases, with 16 bases between. CDR3 region: CASSPTRQVGNTIYF. The CDR3 nucleotides read TGTGCCAGTAGCCCTACTAGACAAGTCGGAAACACCATATATTTT.

V usage is TRBV4-1 and J usage is TRBJ2-3; 15 positions match TRBD2. CDR1 MGHRA and CDR2 YSYEKL come from the germline V gene. The CDR3 sequence is 16 residues long. V lost 4 bases to trimming and J lost 5 bases; unmatched junction nucleotides: 4. CDR3 amino acids: CASSRWTSGGVDTQYF. The CDR3 coding sequence is TGCGCCAGCAGCCGCTGGACTAGCGGGGGGGTAGATACGCAGTATTTT.

The rearrangement uses TRBV7-8 and TRBJ1-1, with unresolved D. CDR3 length equals 14 residues. V lost 1 base and J 4 bases, leaving 10 bases between the germline ends. CDR1 is SGHVS and CDR2 is FQNEAQ in the germline V gene. The CDR3 DNA sequence: TGTGCCAGCAGCTTAGGAGGGAGCTTCACTGAAGCTTTCTTT. Translated, it gives CASSLGGSFTEAFF.

The V and J genes are TRBV9 and TRBJ1-1; TRBD1 agrees at 8 bases. The V and J ends lost 3 bases and 1 base, in that order; junction bases with no gene match: 2. This CDR3 region has 14 residues. Germline-derived CDR1 and CDR2 are SGDLS and YYNGEE. CDR3 sequence: CASSGQGKNTEAFF. CDR3 DNA: TGTGCCAGCAGCGGACAGGGGAAGAACACTGAAGCTTTCTTT.

Here the CDR3 reads CASSIYGGGTEAFF. As DNA, the CDR3 is TGTGCCAGTAGTATATACGGGGGCGGCACTGAAGCTTTCTTT. This chain joins TRBV19 and TRBJ1-1, with D perhaps TRBD1 (6 bases). Trimming took off 2 bases at V and 4 bases at J, with 11 bases between the two ends. Germline V CDR1 and CDR2: LNHDA, SQIVND (reference sequence). CDR3 size: 14 residues.

The V gene is TRBV14, the J gene TRBJ2-2, with D perhaps TRBD2 (6 bases). The CDR3 extends over 13 amino acids. Per the germline V gene, CDR1 is SGHDN and CDR2 is FVKESK. Trimming took 4 bases from V and 5 from J, leaving 8 bases between them. CDR3 nucleotides: TGTGCCAGCAGCCGACTAGGAACCGGGGAGCTGTTTTTT. Its translation: CASSRLGTGELFF.

The chain carries TRBV5-1 and TRBJ1-1, with 7 bases fitting TRBD1. CDR3 length equals 13 residues. Germline-derived CDR1 and CDR2 are SGHRS and YFSETQ. V trimming: 1 base; J trimming: 5 bases; junction bases outside the gene matches: 2. The CDR3 spells CASSLNRGTEAFF. In DNA, the CDR3 is TGCGCCAGCAGCTTGAACAGGGGAACTGAAGCTTTCTTT.

The J gene is TRBJ1-4, the V gene TRBV2; D is undetermined. Germline CDR1 reads SNHLY; CDR2 reads FYNNEI. There are 12 residues in the CDR3. V was shortened by 6 bases and J by 6 bases, with 8 bases between the two germline ends. The CDR3 sequence: CASRGWDEKLFF. The CDR3, as DNA: TGTGCCAGCAGGGGGTGGGATGAAAAACTGTTTTTT.

The V gene is TRBV7-2, the J gene TRBJ1-4, with a tentative D call TRBD1 (6 bases). The CDR3 consists of 15 residues. V gave up 1 base and J gave up 0 bases, with 6 bases separating them. The germline V gene encodes CDR1 SGHTA and CDR2 FQGNSA. CDR3 sequence reads: CASSLEGATNEKLFF. The CDR3 nucleotides are TGTGCCAGCAGCTTAGAGGGGGCAACTAATGAAAAACTGTTTTTT.

The chain uses TRBV7-8 and TRBJ2-7, with D tentatively TRBD2 (6 bases). The CDR3 runs 11 residues. Trimming removed 8 bases from V and 6 bases from J, with 11 bases in between. Germline loops: CDR1 SGHVS, CDR2 FQNEAQ. CDR3 sequence reads: CASGSGGEQYF. The CDR3 bases are TGTGCCAGCGGATCCGGGGGCGAGCAGTACTTC.

This chain links TRBV15 with TRBJ1-5; D not resolved. The CDR3 is 15 amino acids. In germline, CDR1 is LNHNV, CDR2 YYDKDF (reference sequence). V was trimmed by 0 bases and J by 6 bases, leaving 12 bases between them. The CDR3 is CATSRDQGQSQPQHF. As DNA, the CDR3 is TGTGCCACCAGCAGAGATCAAGGGCAGAGTCAGCCCCAGCATTTT.

The V gene is TRBV5-8, the J gene TRBJ2-2; D possibly corresponds to TRBD1 (5 bases). Trimming took off 4 bases at V and 5 bases at J, with 12 bases between the two ends. The germline gives CDR1 SGHTS, CDR2 YDEGEE. The CDR3 has 14 amino acids. In nucleotides, the CDR3 is TGTGCCAGCAGCCTGGGGCCAGATACCGGGGAGCTGTTTTTT. It codes for CASSLGPDTGELFF.

This clone was counted many times. The J gene is TRBJ2-1, the V gene TRBV10-2; D remains unclear. This CDR3 contains 12 residues. V lost 6 bases to trimming and J lost 9 bases, with 12 bases between them. CDR1 WSHSY and CDR2 SAAADI come from the germline V gene. The CDR3 DNA sequence: TGCGCCAGCAGATCGGCTAATAGTGAGCAGTTCTTC. Its translation: CASRSANSEQFF.

The chain uses TRBV6-5 and TRBJ1-6; TRBD1 aligns across 8 bases. The CDR3 runs 15 residues. Trimming removed 8 bases from V and 14 bases from J; junction bases left unmatched: 17. Germline V gene sequence: CDR1 MNHEY, CDR2 SVGAGI. CDR3 nucleotide sequence: TGTGCCAGCTCCGCGGGACAGGCCTTCCCTATGTCCCTCCACTTT. It yields the protein CASSAGQAFPMSLHF.

This clone appeared a few times. The chain links TRBV6-2 or TRBV6-3 to TRBJ1-2; D is ambiguous. Trimming stripped 0 bases from V and 6 bases from J, with 11 bases between. This CDR3 spans 14 amino acids. Germline V gene lookup returns CDR1 MNHEY and CDR2 SVGEGT. CDR3 sequence (DNA): TGTGCCAGCAGTTACTCGGCAGGAATGGATGGCTACACCTTC. Translated, it gives CASSYSAGMDGYTF.

The V gene is TRBV2, the J gene TRBJ1-6; the D gene is possibly TRBD1 (5 bases). V lost 4 bases to trimming and J lost 11 bases, with 18 bases between them. The CDR3 spans 15 residues. The germline V gene encodes CDR1 SNHLY and CDR2 FYNNEI. CDR3 in DNA: TGTGCCAGCAGTGGGCAGGGCGGCCTGGGTACACCCCTCCACTTT. Translation: CASSGQGGLGTPLHF.

The rearrangement uses TRBV3-1 (or the pseudogene TRBV3-2) and TRBJ1-3; D call uncertain. Germline CDR1 and CDR2: LGHDT and YNNKEL (reference sequence). The CDR3 sequence is 12 residues long. V was cut by 5 bases and J by 3 bases, with 5 bases left in between. Written as DNA, the CDR3 is TGTGCCAGCAGCGAGGTTGGAAACACCATATATTTT. Translated, it gives CASSEVGNTIYF.

This chain uses TRBV30 with TRBJ1-1; no definite D call. The germline V gene has CDR1 GTSNPN and CDR2 SVGIG (reference sequence). The CDR3 sequence is 14 residues long. Trimming cost V 0 bases and J 0 bases, with 8 bases left between them. The CDR3 is CAWSVGRLNTEAFF. The CDR3 region has the DNA TGTGCCTGGAGTGTAGGGCGGCTGAACACTGAAGCTTTCTTT. Full variable domain (missing parts from reference TRBV30 and TRBJ1-1): SQTIHQWPATLVQPVGSPLSLECTVEGTSNPNLYWYRQAAGRGLQLLFYSVGIGQISSEVPQNLSASRPQDRQFILSSKKLLLSDSGFYLCAWSVGRLNTEAFFGQGTRLTVV.

The V gene is TRBV27, the J gene TRBJ2-7; either TRBD1 or TRBD2 may supply D (5 bases each). The germline gives CDR1 MNHEY, CDR2 SMNVEV (reference sequence). This CDR3 has 13 amino acids. V lost 3 bases and J lost 1, with 7 bases in between. The CDR3 DNA reads TGTGCCAGCAGTTTGGGGGAATCCTACGAGCAGTACTTC. Amino acids: CASSLGESYEQYF.

The chain combines TRBV9 with TRBJ1-2; no clear D. From germline, CDR1 is SGDLS and CDR2 YYNGEE. The V end lost 1 base, the J end lost 6 bases, and 19 bases lay between the germline ends. CDR3 length equals 16 residues. The CDR3 sequence is CASSVPLDGVLNGYTF. CDR3 nucleotide sequence: TGTGCCAGCAGCGTACCCCTTGATGGGGTCTTGAATGGCTACACCTTC.